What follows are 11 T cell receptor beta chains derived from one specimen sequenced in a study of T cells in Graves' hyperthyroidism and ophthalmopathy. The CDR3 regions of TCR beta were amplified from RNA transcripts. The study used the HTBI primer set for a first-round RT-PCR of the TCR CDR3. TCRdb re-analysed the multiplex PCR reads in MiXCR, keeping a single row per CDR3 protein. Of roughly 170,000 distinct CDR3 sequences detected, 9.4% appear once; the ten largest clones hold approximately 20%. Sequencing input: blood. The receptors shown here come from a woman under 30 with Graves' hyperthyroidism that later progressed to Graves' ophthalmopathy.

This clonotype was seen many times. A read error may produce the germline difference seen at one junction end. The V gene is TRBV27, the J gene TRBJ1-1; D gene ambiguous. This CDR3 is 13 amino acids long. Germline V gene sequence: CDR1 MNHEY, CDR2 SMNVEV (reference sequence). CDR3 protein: CASSLRGNAEAFF. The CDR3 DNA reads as TGTGCCAGCAGTTTGAGAGGGAACGCTGAAGCTTTCTTT.

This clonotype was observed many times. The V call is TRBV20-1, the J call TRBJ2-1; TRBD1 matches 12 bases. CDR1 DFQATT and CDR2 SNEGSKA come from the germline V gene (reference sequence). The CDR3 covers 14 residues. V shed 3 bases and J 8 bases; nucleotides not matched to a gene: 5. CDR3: CSARGDRGLYEQFF. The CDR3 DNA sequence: TGCAGTGCTAGGGGGGACAGGGGGCTCTATGAGCAGTTCTTC.

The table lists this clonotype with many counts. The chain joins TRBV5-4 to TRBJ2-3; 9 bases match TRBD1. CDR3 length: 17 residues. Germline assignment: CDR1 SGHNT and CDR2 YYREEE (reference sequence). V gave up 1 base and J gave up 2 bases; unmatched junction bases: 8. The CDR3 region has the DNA TGTGCCAGCAGCTTGCGCACAGGGGGCGACTCCACAGATACGCAGTATTTT. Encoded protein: CASSLRTGGDSTDTQYF.

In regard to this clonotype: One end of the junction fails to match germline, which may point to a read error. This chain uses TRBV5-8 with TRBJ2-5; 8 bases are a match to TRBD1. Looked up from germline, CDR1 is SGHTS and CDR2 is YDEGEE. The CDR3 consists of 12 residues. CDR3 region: CASSFRDRPSHF. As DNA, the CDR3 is TGTGCCAGCAGCTTTAGGGACAGGCCAAGCCACTTC.

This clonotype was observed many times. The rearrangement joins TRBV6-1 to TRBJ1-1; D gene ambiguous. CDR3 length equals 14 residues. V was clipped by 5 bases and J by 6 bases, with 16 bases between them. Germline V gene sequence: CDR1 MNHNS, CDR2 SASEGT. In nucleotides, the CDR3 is TGTGCCAGCAGTTCCCTGACCTGGGTTCCTGAAGCTTTCTTT. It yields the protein CASSSLTWVPEAFF.

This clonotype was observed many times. In DNA, the CDR3 is TGTGCCAGCAGCGTGGACGCCGGGTGGGATCAGCCCCAGCATTTT. This translates into CASSVDAGWDQPQHF. This sequence joins TRBV9 and TRBJ1-5; D call uncertain. The CDR3 consists of 15 residues. In germline, CDR1 is SGDLS, CDR2 YYNGEE. Trimming shortened V by 2 bases and J by 5 bases, and 14 bases separated the two germline ends.

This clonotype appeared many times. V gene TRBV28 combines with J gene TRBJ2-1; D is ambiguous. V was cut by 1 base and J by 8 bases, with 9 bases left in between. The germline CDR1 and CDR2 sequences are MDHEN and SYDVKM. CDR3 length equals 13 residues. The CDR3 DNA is TGTGCCAGCAGTTTATTTAGCCCAGATGAGCAGTTCTTC. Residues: CASSLFSPDEQFF.

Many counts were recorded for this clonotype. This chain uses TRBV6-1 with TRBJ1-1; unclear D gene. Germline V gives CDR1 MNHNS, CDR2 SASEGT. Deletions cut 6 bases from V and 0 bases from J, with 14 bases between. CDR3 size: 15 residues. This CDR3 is CASRVNLAMNTEAFF. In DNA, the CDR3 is TGTGCCAGCAGGGTAAATCTGGCCATGAACACTGAAGCTTTCTTT.

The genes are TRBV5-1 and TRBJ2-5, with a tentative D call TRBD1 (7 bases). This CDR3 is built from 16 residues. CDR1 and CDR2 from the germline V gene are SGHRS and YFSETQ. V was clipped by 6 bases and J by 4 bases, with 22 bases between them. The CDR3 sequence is CASTVSGGPRGETQYF. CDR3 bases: TGCGCCAGCACCGTCTCAGGGGGGCCGAGGGGAGAGACCCAGTACTTC.

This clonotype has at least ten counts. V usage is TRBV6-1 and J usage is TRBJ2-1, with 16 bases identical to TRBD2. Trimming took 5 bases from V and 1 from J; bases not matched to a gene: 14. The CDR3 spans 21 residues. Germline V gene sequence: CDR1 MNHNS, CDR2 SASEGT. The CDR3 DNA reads TGTGCCAGCAGTCCTCGACCGGGACTAGCGGGGGGGAGGAGGTCCTACAATGAGCAGTTCTTC. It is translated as CASSPRPGLAGGRRSYNEQFF.

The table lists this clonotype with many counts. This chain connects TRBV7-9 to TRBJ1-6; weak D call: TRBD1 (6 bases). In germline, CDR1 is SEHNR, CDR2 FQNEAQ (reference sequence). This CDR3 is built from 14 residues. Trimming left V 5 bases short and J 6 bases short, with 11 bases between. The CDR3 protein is CASSGDTPNSPLHF. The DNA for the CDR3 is TGTGCCAGCAGCGGGGACACACCTAATTCACCCCTCCACTTT.